The subject of this entry is one TCR beta chain. Antigen specificity is unknown. The primer mix had 60 Vbeta and 13 Jbeta primers. Sequencing was performed with immunoSEQ multiplex PCR; in TCRdb, only in-frame clones are kept and a portion is missing. This sample carries about 65,000 clones, about 72% of them seen once, and the ten largest clones take less than 3.5%. The data belong to a study of cytomegalovirus exposure and HLA in healthy donors. Looking at the study overall: Among the 398 genotyped donors, approximately 82% were placed in the Caucasian-associated ancestry cluster. Broader study findings: For TCR beta chains, V- and J-gene trimming was later linked to a missense DCLRE1C variant. TCR beta sequences numbering around 15,000 were associated with HLA alleles at 0.05 false discovery rate in a later analysis.

V shed 5 bases and J shed 0 bases, with 11 bases lying between them. Per the germline V gene, CDR1 is MNHNS and CDR2 is SASEGT. CDR3 size: 15 residues. Sequencing used PBMCs. The clonotype originates from a girl aged 5 to 17 in good health and CMV-seropositive. The chain uses TRBV6-1 and TRBJ1-5; D is undetermined. Here the CDR3 DNA reads TGTGCCAGCAGTCCGCAGGTATTTAGCAATCAGCCCCAGCATTTT. Translating gives CASSPQVFSNQPQHF.